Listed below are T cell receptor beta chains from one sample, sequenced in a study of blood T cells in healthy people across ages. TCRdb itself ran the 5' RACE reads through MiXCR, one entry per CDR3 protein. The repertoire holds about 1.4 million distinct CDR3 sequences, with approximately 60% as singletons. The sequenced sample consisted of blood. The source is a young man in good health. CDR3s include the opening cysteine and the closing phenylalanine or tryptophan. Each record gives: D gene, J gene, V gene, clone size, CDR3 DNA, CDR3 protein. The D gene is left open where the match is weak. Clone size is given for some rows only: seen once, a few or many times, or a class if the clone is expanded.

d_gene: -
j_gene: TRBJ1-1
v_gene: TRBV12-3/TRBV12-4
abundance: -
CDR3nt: TGTGCCAGCAGATCTGATGGGGGGGCGGCTGAAGCTTTCTTT
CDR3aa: CASRSDGGAAEAFF

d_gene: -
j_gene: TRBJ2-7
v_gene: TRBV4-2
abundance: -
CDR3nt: TGTGCCAGCAGCCAAGGAAGGGAGGTCTACGAGCAGTACTTC
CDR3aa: CASSQGREVYEQYF

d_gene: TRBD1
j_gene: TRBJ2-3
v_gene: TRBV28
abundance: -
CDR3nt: TGTGCCAGCAGTTGGCAGGGGGTGAATACGCAGTATTTT
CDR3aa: CASSWQGVNTQYF

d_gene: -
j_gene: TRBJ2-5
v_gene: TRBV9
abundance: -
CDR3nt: TGTGCCAGCAGCCCCCCGGAGGGGGAAGAGACCCAGTACTTC
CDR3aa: CASSPPEGEETQYF

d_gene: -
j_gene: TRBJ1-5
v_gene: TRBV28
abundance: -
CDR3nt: TGTGCCAGCACGAGGCACGTCAATCAGCCCCAGCATTTT
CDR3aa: CASTRHVNQPQHF

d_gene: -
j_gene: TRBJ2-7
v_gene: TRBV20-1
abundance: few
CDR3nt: TGCAGTGTCCTGCAGGGGATCGACGAGCAGTACTTC
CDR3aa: CSVLQGIDEQYF

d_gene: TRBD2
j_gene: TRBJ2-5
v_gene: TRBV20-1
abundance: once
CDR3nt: TGCAGTGCTAGGAAAAGGACTAGCGGGGTTACGACCCAGTATTTC
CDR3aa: CSARKRTSGVTTQYF

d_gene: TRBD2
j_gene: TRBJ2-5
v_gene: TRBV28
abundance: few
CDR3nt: TGTGCCAGCAGTTTCAGCGGGGGGGCTTCCTCGGAGCAGTACTTC
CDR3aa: CASSFSGGASSEQYF

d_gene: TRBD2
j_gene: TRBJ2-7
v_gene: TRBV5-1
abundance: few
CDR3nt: TGCGCCAGCAGCCGGGGCGGGAGAACTTTACAGAACGAGCAGTACTTC
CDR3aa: CASSRGGRTLQNEQYF

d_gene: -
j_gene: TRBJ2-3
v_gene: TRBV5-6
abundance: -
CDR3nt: TGTGCCAGCAAGGAGGAGGAGAGCACAGATACGCAGTATTTT
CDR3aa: CASKEEESTDTQYF

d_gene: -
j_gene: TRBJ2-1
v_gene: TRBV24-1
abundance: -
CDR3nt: TGTGCCACCAGTGACCAGGGCGGAGGATACAATGAGCAGTTCTTC
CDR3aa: CATSDQGGGYNEQFF

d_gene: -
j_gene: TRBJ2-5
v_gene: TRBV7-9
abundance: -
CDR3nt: TGTGCCAGCACCCCTTGGGATAAAGAGACCCAGTACTTC
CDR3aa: CASTPWDKETQYF

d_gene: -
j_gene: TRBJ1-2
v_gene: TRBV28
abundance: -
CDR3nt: TGTGCCAGCAGTTGTGGACAGAACTATGGCTACACCTTC
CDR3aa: CASSCGQNYGYTF

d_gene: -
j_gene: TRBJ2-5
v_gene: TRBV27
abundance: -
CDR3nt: TGTGCCAGCAGTTTGACTCTTTCCCCAGAGACCCAGTACTTC
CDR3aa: CASSLTLSPETQYF

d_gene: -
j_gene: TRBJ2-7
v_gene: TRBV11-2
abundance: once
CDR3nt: TGTGCCAGCAGCTTAAACGGGCAGTACTTC
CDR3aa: CASSLNGQYF

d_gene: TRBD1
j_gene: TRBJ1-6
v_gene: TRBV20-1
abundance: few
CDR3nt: TGCAGTGTTCAAAGGGACAGGGCGAACTCACCCCTCCACTTT
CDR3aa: CSVQRDRANSPLHF

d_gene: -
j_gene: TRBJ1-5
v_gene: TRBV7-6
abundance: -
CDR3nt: TGTGCCAGCAGCTTAGTCGACAGCGTCAATCAGCCCCAGCATTTT
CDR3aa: CASSLVDSVNQPQHF

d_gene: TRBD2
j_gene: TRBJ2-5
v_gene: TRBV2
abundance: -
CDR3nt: TGTGCCAGCAGTCGGACTAGCTTTACGAGCGGGGAGACCCAGTACTTC
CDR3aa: CASSRTSFTSGETQYF

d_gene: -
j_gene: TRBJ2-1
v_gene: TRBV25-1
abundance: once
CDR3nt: TGTGCCAGCTTTCGTATCGGGGAGGAGCAGTTCTTC
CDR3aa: CASFRIGEEQFF

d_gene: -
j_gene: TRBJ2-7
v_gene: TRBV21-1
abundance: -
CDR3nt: TGTGCCAGCAGCAAAGCGCCAGGCTATTCCTACGAGCAGTACTTC
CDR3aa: CASSKAPGYSYEQYF

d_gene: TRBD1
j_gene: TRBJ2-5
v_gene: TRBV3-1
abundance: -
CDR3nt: TGTGCCAGCAGCGAAGGGACAGGGACCCTCCAAGAGACCCAGTACTTC
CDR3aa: CASSEGTGTLQETQYF

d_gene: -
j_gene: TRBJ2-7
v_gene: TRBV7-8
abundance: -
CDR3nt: TGTGCCAGCAGCTTAGATCCGGCGATCGAGCAGTACTTC
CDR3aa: CASSLDPAIEQYF

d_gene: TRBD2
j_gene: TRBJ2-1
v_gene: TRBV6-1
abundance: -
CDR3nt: TGTGCCAGCGGTTCACTAGCGACTTCCTACAATGAGCAGTTCTTC
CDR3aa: CASGSLATSYNEQFF

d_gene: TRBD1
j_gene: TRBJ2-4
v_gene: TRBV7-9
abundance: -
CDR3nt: TGTGCCAGGAGGACAGGGGACAATGAGCAGTACTTC
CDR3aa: CARRTGDNEQYF

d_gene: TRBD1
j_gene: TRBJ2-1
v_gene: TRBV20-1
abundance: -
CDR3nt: TGCAGTGCCCCAGGACAGGGGAGACAAGAGACCCAGTTCTTC
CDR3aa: CSAPGQGRQETQFF

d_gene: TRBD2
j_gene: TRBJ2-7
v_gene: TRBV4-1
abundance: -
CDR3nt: TGCGCCAGCAGCCAAGTATCCGGGAGGACCACCTACGAGCAGTACTTC
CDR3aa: CASSQVSGRTTYEQYF

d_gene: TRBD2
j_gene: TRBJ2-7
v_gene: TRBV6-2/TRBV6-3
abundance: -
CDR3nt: TGTGCCAGCAGGCACCTATCGGGAGGGCCTCCCGAGCAGTACTTC
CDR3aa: CASRHLSGGPPEQYF

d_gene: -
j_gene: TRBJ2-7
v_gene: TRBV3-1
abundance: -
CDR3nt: TGTGCCAGCAGCCAAGAGTTAGGGTTGATTTACGAGCAGTACTTC
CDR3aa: CASSQELGLIYEQYF

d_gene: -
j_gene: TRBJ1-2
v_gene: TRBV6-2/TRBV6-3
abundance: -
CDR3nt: TGTGCCAGCACCACCCGACGAAGGTACTATGGCTACACCTTC
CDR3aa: CASTTRRRYYGYTF

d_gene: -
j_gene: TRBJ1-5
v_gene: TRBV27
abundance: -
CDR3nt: TGTGCCAGCCGCACCCTAGGGGCCAATCAGCCCCAGCATTTT
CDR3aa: CASRTLGANQPQHF

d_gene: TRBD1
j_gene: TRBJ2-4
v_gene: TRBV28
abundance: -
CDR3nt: TGTGCCAGCAGTGGGGGACAGGGGAGTATTCAGTACTTC
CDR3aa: CASSGGQGSIQYF

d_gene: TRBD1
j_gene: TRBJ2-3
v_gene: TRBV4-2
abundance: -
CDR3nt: TGTGCCAGCAGCCAAGACTGGGACAGGGCAGATACGCAGTATTTT
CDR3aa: CASSQDWDRADTQYF

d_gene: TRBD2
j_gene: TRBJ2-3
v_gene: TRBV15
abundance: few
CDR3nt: TGTGCCACCAGCAGAGAAGCCGGGACTAGCGGGAGTTCCTGGGATACGCAGTATTTT
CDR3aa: CATSREAGTSGSSWDTQYF

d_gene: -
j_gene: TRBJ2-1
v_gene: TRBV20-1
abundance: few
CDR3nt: TGCAGTGTCGGGAGTGGGTACAATGAGCAGTTCTTC
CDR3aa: CSVGSGYNEQFF

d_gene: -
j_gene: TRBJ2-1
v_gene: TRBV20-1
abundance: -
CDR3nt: TGCAGTGCTGCACCGGAGGGATATGAGCAGTTCTTC
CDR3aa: CSAAPEGYEQFF

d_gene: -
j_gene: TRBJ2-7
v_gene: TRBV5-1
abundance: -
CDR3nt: TGCGCCAGCAGCTTTTCCACAGATAACTCCTACGAGCAGTACTTC
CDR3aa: CASSFSTDNSYEQYF

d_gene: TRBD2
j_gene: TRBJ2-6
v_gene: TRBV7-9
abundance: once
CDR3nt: TGTGCCAGCAAAGGGACTAGCGGGCGAAACTCTGGGGCCAACGTCCTGACTTTC
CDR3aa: CASKGTSGRNSGANVLTF

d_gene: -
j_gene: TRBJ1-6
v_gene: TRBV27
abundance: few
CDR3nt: TGCACCAGCAGTTTGAAGAGCTCCTATAATTCACCCCTCCACTTT
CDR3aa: CTSSLKSSYNSPLHF

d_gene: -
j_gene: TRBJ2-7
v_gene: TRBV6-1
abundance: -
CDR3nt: TGTGCCAGCAGTGAAAACCGGGTCTACGAGCAGTACTTC
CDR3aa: CASSENRVYEQYF

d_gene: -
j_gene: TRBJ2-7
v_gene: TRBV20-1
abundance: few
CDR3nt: TGCAGTGCTAGCGCGGGGATCCGCTACGAGCAGTACTTC
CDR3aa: CSASAGIRYEQYF

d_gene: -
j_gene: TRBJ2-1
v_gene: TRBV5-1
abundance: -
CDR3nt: TGCGCCAGCAGCTTGGAGCTGAACTCCTACAATGAGCAGTTCTTC
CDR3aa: CASSLELNSYNEQFF